These T cell receptor beta chains were read from a single sample in a study of PD-1 blockade in classical Hodgkin lymphoma. Assay used: immunoSEQ multiplex PCR; TCRdb lists only in-frame clones, some missing. The sample gives under 80,000 clones, nearly 90% of which show up once; about 8.1% is in the top ten. Material: peripheral blood mononuclear cells (PBMCs), obtained before the fourth cycle of nivolumab. Source of these receptors: a human donor with classical Hodgkin lymphoma. Both conserved end residues are part of each CDR3. Each record gives: V gene, clone size, D gene, J gene, CDR3 DNA, CDR3 protein. A D gene is named only where the DNA matches it firmly. Clone size is stated in some rows and not others, as once, few, many or a class when expanded.

TRBV6-5	.	.	TRBJ1-4	TGTGCCAGCAGCTCGGACAGAGTGTCTGAAAAACTGTTTTTT	CASSSDRVSEKLFF
TRBV19	.	TRBD1	TRBJ2-6	TGTGCCAGTAGTTCCCGGACAGGGCGCTCTGGGGCCAACGTCCTGACTTTC	CASSSRTGRSGANVLTF
TRBV28	.	.	TRBJ2-7	TGTGCCAGCAGTTTAGATTATAGCGCGTACGAGCAGTACTTC	CASSLDYSAYEQYF
TRBV7-9	once	.	TRBJ1-1	TGTGCCAGCGGCTGGCACCTGGACACTGAAGCTTTCTTT	CASGWHLDTEAFF
TRBV7-9	.	.	TRBJ2-3	TGTGCCAGCAGCTTCTTGTCGGACACAGATACGCAGTATTTT	CASSFLSDTDTQYF
TRBV2	.	TRBD1	TRBJ2-5	TGTGCCAGCAGCGAAGGGGGACAGGGGGCTTGGGAGACCCAGTACTTC	CASSEGGQGAWETQYF
TRBV5-1	.	.	TRBJ1-1	TGCGCCAGCAGCTCGGACAGACCCGGGGTAACTGAAGCTTTCTTT	CASSSDRPGVTEAFF
TRBV5-1	.	TRBD2	TRBJ2-3	TGCGCCAGCAGCTCAAGCGGGGGTAGCACAGATACGCAGTATTTT	CASSSSGGSTDTQYF
TRBV2	few	.	TRBJ1-1	TGTGCCAGCACGGACCACCCCGGACAGCGCACTGAAGCTTTCTTT	CASTDHPGQRTEAFF
TRBV4-2	.	.	TRBJ2-3	TGTGCCAGCAGCCAAGGTCGGGGGACCTCAGATACGCAGTATTTT	CASSQGRGTSDTQYF
TRBV21-1	.	.	TRBJ2-4	TGTGCCAGCAGCCAGAGGACAGGGGAACTAGCCAAAAACATTCAGTACTTC	CASSQRTGELAKNIQYF
TRBV29-1	.	.	TRBJ2-6	TGCAGCGTTGTTGGGGGGACTGGGGCCAACGTCCTGACTTTC	CSVVGGTGANVLTF
TRBV7-9	.	.	TRBJ1-4	TGTGCCAGCAGCTTAGAGGCGGGGGTAAATGAAAAACTGTTTTTT	CASSLEAGVNEKLFF
TRBV28	.	TRBD2	TRBJ2-1	TGTGCCAGCAGTCTCCCCTCCCGCCTAGCGGGGGGGCCGGAATGGGATGAGCAGTTCTTC	CASSLPSRLAGGPEWDEQFF
TRBV5-1	.	.	TRBJ2-2	TGCGCCAGCAGCTTAAACAGTAACACCGGGGAGCTGTTTTTT	CASSLNSNTGELFF
TRBV28	few	.	TRBJ1-2	TGTGCCAGCCTGGATATAACTCCTAACTATGGCTACACCTTC	CASLDITPNYGYTF
TRBV11-3	.	.	TRBJ2-1	TGTGCCAGCAGCTTAGGGGCCAACAATGAGCAGTTCTTC	CASSLGANNEQFF
TRBV6-1	.	.	TRBJ2-5	TGTGCCAGCAGTGAAACGGTGCTAAAAGAGACCCAGTACTTC	CASSETVLKETQYF
TRBV30	few	.	TRBJ1-5	TGTGCCTGGGGAACGTTCGAACGTCAGCCCCAGCATTTT	CAWGTFERQPQHF
TRBV27	.	.	TRBJ1-1	TGTGCCAGCAGTTTAAAAACACAGAACACTGAAGCTTTCTTT	CASSLKTQNTEAFF
TRBV5-1	.	.	TRBJ2-7	TGCGCCAGCAGCTTGGTGGCCGGGGAAACCTACGAGCAGTACTTC	CASSLVAGETYEQYF
TRBV4-1	.	.	TRBJ1-1	TGCGCCAGCAGCCAAGATCCGGGGGCGCGCACTGAAGCTTTCTTT	CASSQDPGARTEAFF
TRBV19	.	.	TRBJ2-2	TGTGCCAGTAGTATGATTACAAACCGGCTGTTTTTT	CASSMITNRLFF
TRBV6-5	.	.	TRBJ2-1	TGTGCCAGCAGCCGACCCCCGGGGGTGGGCAATGAGCAGTTCTTC	CASSRPPGVGNEQFF
TRBV5-1	.	.	TRBJ1-2	TGCGCCAGCAGCTTGGGTGCTAACTATGGCTACACCTTC	CASSLGANYGYTF
TRBV6-6	.	TRBD1	TRBJ1-2	TGTGCCAGCAGTACCTTTTACAGGGGGGCGGAGGGCTACACCTTC	CASSTFYRGAEGYTF
TRBV6-1	.	.	TRBJ1-1	TGTGCCAGCAGTGAACTGGGCAACACTGAAGCTTTCTTT	CASSELGNTEAFF
TRBV27	.	.	TRBJ1-1	TGTGCCAGCAGTTTAGGAGAGAGAGCCCGTGAAGCTTTCTTT	CASSLGERAREAFF
TRBV30	.	TRBD1	TRBJ1-3	TGTGCCTGGAGTCAGGGGGCTTTTGGAAACACCATATATTTT	CAWSQGAFGNTIYF
TRBV7-9	.	.	TRBJ1-4	TGTGCCAGCAGCTTAGAAGTAACAGCGACGTATGAAAAACTGTTTTTT	CASSLEVTATYEKLFF
TRBV7-9	.	.	TRBJ1-2	TGTGCCAGCAGCTTAGGCCGGGACTATGGCTACACCTTC	CASSLGRDYGYTF
TRBV6-5	.	.	TRBJ1-5	TGTGCCAGCCAAAACCCGGGGGGTCAGCCCCAGCATTTT	CASQNPGGQPQHF
TRBV10-1	.	TRBD1	TRBJ1-3	TGCGCCAGCAGTGATACAGGGGTTGGTCCCGAAAGCTCTGGAAACACCATATATTTT	CASSDTGVGPESSGNTIYF
TRBV2	.	.	TRBJ2-3	TGTGCCAGCAGGGGCGGGGTCATCACAGATACGCAGTATTTT	CASRGGVITDTQYF
TRBV5-1	.	TRBD1	TRBJ1-1	TGCGCCAGCAGCTTTGGACAGGGCGGGGCTGAAGCTTTCTTT	CASSFGQGGAEAFF
TRBV6-5	.	TRBD1	TRBJ2-7	TGTGCCAGCAGTCTCACCGGGACAGGGTATTACGAGCAGTACTTC	CASSLTGTGYYEQYF
TRBV11-2	.	TRBD2	TRBJ2-2	TGTGCCAGCAGCTTAGCCGGGGGGTACACCGGGGAGCTGTTTTTT	CASSLAGGYTGELFF
TRBV5-6	.	.	TRBJ2-7	TGTGCCAGCAGCTGGGGCCTAGCGCCGAGCTCCTACGAGCAGTACTTC	CASSWGLAPSSYEQYF
TRBV29-1	.	.	TRBJ2-7	TGCAGCGTTGAAGCGGGCGGGTACGAGCAGTACTTC	CSVEAGGYEQYF
TRBV7-6	.	TRBD1	TRBJ2-7	TGTGCCAGCAGCTTGGGGACAGGTTCCACTGGGGAGCAGTACTTC	CASSLGTGSTGEQYF
TRBV11-2	.	.	TRBJ2-7	TGTGCCAGCAGCTTAACAGGGAGTTCCTACGAGCAGTACTTC	CASSLTGSSYEQYF
TRBV5-1	.	.	TRBJ1-4	TGCGCCAGCAGCTTAGAGGGACACTCAAATGAAAAACTGTTTTTT	CASSLEGHSNEKLFF
TRBV28	.	.	TRBJ1-2	TGTGCCAGCAGGCGAGAGGACGGCCAAGGCTATGGCTACACCTTC	CASRREDGQGYGYTF
TRBV19	.	TRBD1	TRBJ1-5	TGTGCCAGTAGTATATGGGGGACAGGGGTTGTTCAGCCCCAGCATTTT	CASSIWGTGVVQPQHF
TRBV13	.	TRBD2	TRBJ2-1	TGTGCCAGCAGCCGTAGCGGCCTAGCGGGGACCTACAATGAGCAGTTCTTC	CASSRSGLAGTYNEQFF